These T cell receptor beta chains were read from a single sample in a study of sequential checkpoint blockade in melanoma. Assay: immunoSEQ multiplex PCR; the TCRdb copy retains only in-frame clones and omits some. In the table there are about 5,000 clones, around 30% of which are singletons. The starting material was tumor tissue (inferred from file names), obtained from a patient given nivolumab and ipilimumab in sequence. The receptors shown here come from a human donor with melanoma. Both conserved end residues are part of each CDR3. A D gene is named only where the DNA matches it firmly. Clone size is not always given. Where it is, it says once, few, many or a class for expanded clones.

d_call,cdr3_length,v_call,j_call,clone_size,cdr3_nt,cdr3_aa
NA,13,TRBV23-1,TRBJ1-3,NA,TGCGCCAGCAGGACAGGCACTGGAAACACCATATATTTT,CASRTGTGNTIYF
TRBD2,15,TRBV5-1,TRBJ2-7,NA,TGCGCCAGCAGCTTGGCGGTAGCGGGAGCTGACGAGCAGTACTTC,CASSLAVAGADEQYF
NA,13,TRBV6-8,TRBJ2-7,NA,TGTGCCAGCAGTCCCCTAGACCTATACGAGCAGTACTTC,CASSPLDLYEQYF
TRBD2,14,TRBV25-1,TRBJ2-2,few,TGTGCCAGCAGTGCTAGCGGTAACACCGGGGAGCTGTTTTTT,CASSASGNTGELFF
NA,13,TRBV6-8,TRBJ1-1,few,TGTGCCAGCCGAGACGGGAGGAACACTGAAGCTTTCTTT,CASRDGRNTEAFF
NA,14,TRBV11-3,TRBJ1-3,few,TGTGCCAGCAGCGTCAGGGGCTCTGGAAACACCATATATTTT,CASSVRGSGNTIYF
NA,11,TRBV30,TRBJ1-2,few,TGTGCCGGGCTGACAGGCCGGGGCTACACCTTC,CAGLTGRGYTF
NA,18,TRBV4-1,TRBJ2-7,few,TGCGCCAGCAGCCAAGATCCCAACAGGGTCGGAGCCCATTACGAGCAGTACTTC,CASSQDPNRVGAHYEQYF
NA,14,TRBV10-3,TRBJ1-1,NA,TGTGCCATCAGTGAGCTAAAGGGGAACACTGAAGCTTTCTTT,CAISELKGNTEAFF
NA,14,TRBV5-1,TRBJ1-1,NA,TGCGCCAGCAGCTTGGCCATATCAGGGAGTGAAGCTTTCTTT,CASSLAISGSEAFF
NA,14,TRBV28,TRBJ2-5,few,TGTGCCAGCAGTTTAGGTGGGCGGCAAGAGACCCAGTACTTC,CASSLGGRQETQYF
TRBD2,14,TRBV28,TRBJ2-3,few,TGTGCCAGCAGTTATAGCGGGAGCACAGATACGCAGTATTTT,CASSYSGSTDTQYF
TRBD2,14,TRBV18,TRBJ2-1,NA,TGTGCCAGCTCACCGGGGACTAGCTACAATGAGCAGTTCTTC,CASSPGTSYNEQFF
NA,14,TRBV6-8,TRBJ2-1,few,TGTGCCACCAACCGACCAGGGCGTTACAATGAGCAGTTCTTC,CATNRPGRYNEQFF
NA,12,TRBV9,TRBJ2-3,NA,TGTGCCACCTCTCCGGGGCCAGATACGCAGTATTTT,CATSPGPDTQYF
TRBD1,18,TRBV5-1,TRBJ1-2,NA,TGCGCCAGCAGCTTGAGTGCTTCCCGGACAGGGATAAACTATGGCTACACCTTC,CASSLSASRTGINYGYTF
NA,15,TRBV19,TRBJ2-7,NA,TGTGCCAGTACCCCCGACAGGGGAGGGCCCTACGAGCAGTACTTC,CASTPDRGGPYEQYF
NA,13,TRBV6-8,TRBJ2-2,few,TGTGCCAGCAGGCCAGGGGTCACCGGGGAGCTGTTTTTT,CASRPGVTGELFF
NA,15,TRBV25-1,TRBJ1-5,few,TGTGCCAGCAGTGACCCAGGGATTGGCAATCAGCCCCAGCATTTT,CASSDPGIGNQPQHF
NA,13,TRBV23-1,TRBJ1-2,many,TGCGCCAGCAGCCATCAGGCTAACTATGGCTACACCTTC,CASSHQANYGYTF
TRBD1,14,TRBV28,TRBJ1-1,few,TGTGCCAGCAGCATTACAGGGGGCGGATTGGGGGCTTTCTTT,CASSITGGGLGAFF
TRBD1,14,TRBV5-1,TRBJ2-7,NA,TGCGCCAGCAGCTCCGGGGGACAGGCCGGAGAGCAGTACTTC,CASSSGGQAGEQYF
NA,15,TRBV11-3,TRBJ2-1,many,TGTGCCAGCAGCTTGCCGGGGGCCACGCAGAATGAGCAGTTCTTC,CASSLPGATQNEQFF
NA,17,TRBV11-3,TRBJ2-3,few,TGTGCCAGCAGCTTCTACCTCCGACAGTCTAGCACAGATACGCAGTATTTT,CASSFYLRQSSTDTQYF
NA,15,TRBV30,TRBJ1-1,few,TGTGCCTGGAGTGTTCCCCGGGGCAGGAACACTGAAGCTTTCTTT,CAWSVPRGRNTEAFF
TRBD1,16,TRBV18,TRBJ1-4,few,TGTGCCAGCTCATTATACCGGGACAGCGGTAATGAAAAACTGTTTTTT,CASSLYRDSGNEKLFF
NA,14,TRBV6-8,TRBJ2-7,few,TGTGCCAGCAGTTACTCGCGCAGCTCCTACGAGCAGTACTTC,CASSYSRSSYEQYF
NA,13,TRBV28,TRBJ2-7,NA,TGTGCCAGCAGTTTACGGCCAGGGGTGGCGCAGTACTTC,CASSLRPGVAQYF
TRBD2,16,TRBV11-3,TRBJ2-4,NA,TGTGCCAGCAGCCCCCGGACTAGTGGAGGTGAAAACATTCAGTACTTC,CASSPRTSGGENIQYF
NA,14,TRBV15,TRBJ1-2,NA,TGTGCCACTGCTGGGGGGGACTTTAACTATGGCTACACCTTC,CATAGGDFNYGYTF
TRBD1,17,TRBV6-8,TRBJ1-5,few,TGTGCCAGCAGTGACAAGGACAGGGTGAATAGCAATCAGCCCCAGCATTTT,CASSDKDRVNSNQPQHF